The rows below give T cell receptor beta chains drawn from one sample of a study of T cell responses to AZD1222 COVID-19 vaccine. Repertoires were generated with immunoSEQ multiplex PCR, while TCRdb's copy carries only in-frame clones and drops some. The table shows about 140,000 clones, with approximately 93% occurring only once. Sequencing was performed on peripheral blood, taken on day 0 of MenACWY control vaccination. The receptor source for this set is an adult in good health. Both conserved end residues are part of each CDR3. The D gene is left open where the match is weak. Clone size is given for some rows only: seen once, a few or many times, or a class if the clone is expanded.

TGTGCCAGCAGCTTAGAATTGAGGACGGATAATAATTCACCCCTCCACTTT	CASSLELRTDNNSPLHF	-	TRBV11-2	TRBJ1-6	-
TGTGCCAGTAGTATAGATGTGGGGGAGGGCAATCAGCCCCAGCATTTT	CASSIDVGEGNQPQHF	-	TRBV19	TRBJ1-5	-
TGTGCCAGCAGCTTAACCGGACTAGTCGCCTACAATGAGCAGTTCTTC	CASSLTGLVAYNEQFF	few	TRBV7-3	TRBJ2-1	TRBD2
TGTGCCATCAGTGGAAGAAGACTAGCGGGAGGGAGCGAGACCCAGTACTTC	CAISGRRLAGGSETQYF	-	TRBV10-3	TRBJ2-5	TRBD2
TGTGCCAGCTCACCAAGAAAACAGGGGGTTGAAAAACTGTTTTTT	CASSPRKQGVEKLFF	few	TRBV18	TRBJ1-4	TRBD1
TGTGCCAGCAGCCAGGGGGCGGACTATGGCTACACCTTC	CASSQGADYGYTF	-	TRBV12-3/TRBV12-4	TRBJ1-2	TRBD1
TGCGCCAGCAGCCCCGGACAGGGGGACTCACCCCTCCACTTT	CASSPGQGDSPLHF	-	TRBV5-1	TRBJ1-6	TRBD1
TGTGCCAGCAGCCAAGACGCGGATACGCAGTATTTT	CASSQDADTQYF	-	TRBV3-1/TRBV3-2	TRBJ2-3	-
TGTGCCATCAGTGGGACAGCAACTAATGAAAAACTGTTTTTT	CAISGTATNEKLFF	-	TRBV10-3	TRBJ1-4	-
TGTGCCAGCAGTTTAGTACCGCAGGGCTACACCTTC	CASSLVPQGYTF	-	TRBV12-3/TRBV12-4	TRBJ1-2	-
TGTGCCAGCAGTGAAGGGACAGGGGGGCCCTACAATGAGCAGTTCTTC	CASSEGTGGPYNEQFF	-	TRBV27	TRBJ2-1	TRBD1
TGTGCCACCAGCCGGGGGGCAGGGGAGCAGTACTTC	CATSRGAGEQYF	-	TRBV24-1	TRBJ2-7	-
TGTGCCAGCAGCGTAGGGGGAGGGTTGAACACTGAAGCTTTCTTT	CASSVGGGLNTEAFF	-	TRBV9	TRBJ1-1	-
TGTGCCAGCAGCTTGGCCCTGGTGGCAGGGGGCCTCTATGGCTACACCTTC	CASSLALVAGGLYGYTF	once	TRBV5-6	TRBJ1-2	TRBD1
TGTGCAAGTCGCTTAGAAAGGACAGACAATTCACCCCTCCACTTT	CASRLERTDNSPLHF	-	TRBV12-2	TRBJ1-6	-
TGTGCCAGCAGCGCAACAGGGCATTATGGCTACACCTTC	CASSATGHYGYTF	-	TRBV9	TRBJ1-2	-
TGTGCCAGCGCGCGACGGGTTATGAACACTGAAGCTTTCTTT	CASARRVMNTEAFF	few	TRBV9	TRBJ1-1	-
TGTGCCAGCAGTTACTCTGTTATTATGGGATTTGGGCAGTACTTC	CASSYSVIMGFGQYF	-	TRBV6-5	TRBJ2-7	-
TGTGCCAGCAGTGCAACAGCGACTAACACCTTC	CASSATATNTF	-	TRBV2	TRBJ1-2	-
TGTGCCAGCAGTTTCAGGTTGTCCGTGAACACTGAAGCTTTCTTT	CASSFRLSVNTEAFF	-	TRBV27	TRBJ1-1	-
TGTGCCAGTAGTCGGTCCGGGACAGGGGTCGATGAGCAGTTCTTC	CASSRSGTGVDEQFF	-	TRBV19	TRBJ2-1	TRBD1
TGTGCCAGCAGCCACCGCGGGGAAGAGACCCAGTACTTC	CASSHRGEETQYF	-	TRBV5-4	TRBJ2-5	-
TGCGCCAGCAGCCAAACTCCTCAAGGAGCGGGACCGAACACCGGGGAGCTGTTTTTT	CASSQTPQGAGPNTGELFF	-	TRBV4-3	TRBJ2-2	TRBD2
TGTGCCAGCAGTCCCCAAGGGCAGTTGGGTGGCTACACCTTC	CASSPQGQLGGYTF	once	TRBV6-5	TRBJ1-2	-
TGTGCCAGCAGTTCTCGGACTAGCGGGAGGTCTTACAATGAGCAGTTCTTC	CASSSRTSGRSYNEQFF	-	TRBV27	TRBJ2-1	TRBD2
TGTGCCCGGAGGGGACAGGGGAATTCACCCCTCCACTTT	CARRGQGNSPLHF	-	TRBV30	TRBJ1-6	TRBD1
TGTGCCAGCAGCTTAACCCTTCTTGATACGCAGTATTTT	CASSLTLLDTQYF	-	TRBV7-2	TRBJ2-3	-
TGCAGTGCTAGTGACAGAGCCTACGAGCAGTACTTC	CSASDRAYEQYF	-	TRBV20-1	TRBJ2-7	-
TGTGCCAGCAGCCGCGGGGGAAGTAATGAAAAACTGTTTTTT	CASSRGGSNEKLFF	-	TRBV7-2	TRBJ1-4	-